This T cell receptor (beta chain) emerged from a study of blood T cell repertoires in COVID-19. Study-wide background: The cDNA or gDNA used as material had been derived from T cells, B-cell-depleted T cells, or PBMCs.

This CDR3 comprises 14 residues. Germline lookup yields CDR1 SGHDN and CDR2 FVKESK. V was trimmed by 0 bases and J by 10 bases, leaving 10 bases between them. Sequencing was performed with immunoSEQ multiplex PCR; in TCRdb, only in-frame clones are kept and a portion is missing. The sample has approximately 200,000 clones, about 86% seen once. The sequenced sample was peripheral blood. This clonotype was sampled from a man aged 60-69 years who had recovered from COVID-19. The V and J genes are TRBV14 and TRBJ1-6; a possible D gene is TRBD1 (5 bases). CDR3 residues: CASSQDPGYSPLHF. CDR3 sequence (DNA): TGTGCCAGCAGCCAAGACCCAGGGTACTCACCCCTCCACTTT.